The 7 T cell receptor beta chains in this list originate from one sample, sequenced in a study of T cells after yellow fever vaccination. TCRdb called the 5' RACE reads again in MiXCR, with one record for every CDR3 protein. The sample lists fewer than 350,000 distinct CDR3 sequences; 3.6% were seen once. The sample here was PBMCs, taken on the day of the yellow fever booster vaccination. These receptors were obtained from a man in his late teens or twenties who received the YFV17D yellow fever vaccine.

This clonotype was counted at least ten times. V and J are TRBV20-1 and TRBJ2-4; 8 bases agree with TRBD1. From germline, CDR1 is DFQATT and CDR2 SNEGSKA (reference sequence). Germline trimming cut 5 bases from V and 9 bases from J; bases unmatched to any gene: 3. The CDR3 consists of 11 residues. CDR3 amino acids: CSAGQGGIQYF. The CDR3 DNA reads as TGCAGTGCTGGACAGGGCGGCATTCAGTACTTC.

The genes are TRBV30 and TRBJ2-7; D tentatively reads TRBD1 or TRBD2 (5 bases each). The CDR3 loop spans 15 amino acids. Germline CDR1 and CDR2: GTSNPN and SVGIG (reference sequence). Trimming took off 2 bases at V and 5 bases at J, with 19 bases between the two ends. CDR3 in amino acids: CAWSREGPDPDEQYF. The CDR3 DNA sequence: TGTGCCTGGAGTCGAGAGGGACCCGACCCGGACGAGCAGTACTTC.

This clonotype was observed many times. The genes are TRBV27 and TRBJ1-2; no clear D gene. Germline assignment: CDR1 MNHEY and CDR2 SMNVEV (reference sequence). CDR3 size: 13 residues. Deletions cut 0 bases from V and 4 bases from J, with 6 bases between. As DNA, the CDR3 is TGTGCCAGCAGTTTATCGTTCGGCTATGGCTACACCTTC. Translating gives CASSLSFGYGYTF.

V is TRBV5-1 and J is TRBJ1-1, with D possibly TRBD1 on 6 matching bases. CDR1 is SGHRS and CDR2 is YFSETQ in the germline V gene. The CDR3 is 15 residues long. The V end was cut by 5 bases, the J end by 4 bases, with 18 bases between. CDR3 amino acids: CASRLSGGAPTEAFF. Written as DNA, the CDR3 is TGCGCCAGCAGGCTCTCGGGGGGGGCACCCACTGAAGCTTTCTTT. Full variable domain (outside the CDR3, taken from reference TRBV5-1 and TRBJ1-1): KAGVTQTPRYLIKTRGQQVTLSCSPISGHRSVSWYQQTPGQGLQFLFEYFSETQRNKGNFPGRFSGRQFSNSRSEMNVSTLELGDSALYLCASRLSGGAPTEAFFGQGTRLTVV.

Only a few counts were recorded for this clonotype. V gene TRBV12-3 or TRBV12-4 combines with J gene TRBJ2-2, with D unclear. This CDR3 is built from 13 residues. The V end was cut by 3 bases, the J end by 9 bases, with 11 bases between. The chain's CDR3 is CASSFTVVRELFF. Written as DNA, the CDR3 is TGTGCCAGCAGTTTTACGGTAGTCCGGGAGCTGTTTTTT.

This clonotype was counted between two and nine times. The V call is TRBV9, the J call TRBJ2-1; D not resolved. The germline V gene has CDR1 SGDLS and CDR2 YYNGEE. V was cut by 0 bases and J by 7 bases, with 14 bases left in between. The CDR3 consists of 15 residues. CDR3: CASSVEGRWGNEQFF. CDR3 nucleotides: TGTGCCAGCAGCGTAGAGGGCAGGTGGGGTAATGAGCAGTTCTTC.

This clonotype occurred many times. This chain connects TRBV6-6 to TRBJ2-3; D might be TRBD2 (6 bases). The CDR3 totals 14 residues. V was clipped by 5 bases and J by 2 bases, with 11 bases between them. The germline V gene has CDR1 MNHNY and CDR2 SVGAGI (reference sequence). CDR3 amino acids: CASSLGGDTDTQYF. As DNA, the CDR3 is TGTGCCAGCAGTCTCGGAGGGGACACAGATACGCAGTATTTT.